One sample yielded the 16 T cell receptor beta chains listed below, sequenced in a study of blood T cell repertoires in COVID-19. The data were produced by immunoSEQ multiplex PCR, yet TCRdb's version contains in-frame clones alone and is incomplete. This sample has 200,000 or so clones, with roughly 88% found just once. Sequencing input: peripheral blood. These receptors came from a man in his forties who had recovered from COVID-19.

This chain connects TRBV27 to TRBJ1-2, with 8 bases identical to TRBD1. J lost 2 bases, V lost 1 base, and 3 bases had no gene match. The germline V gene has CDR1 MNHEY and CDR2 SMNVEV (reference sequence). The CDR3 sequence is 15 residues long. DNA of the CDR3: TGTGCCAGCAGTTTATTGGGGACAGGCAACTATGGCTACACCTTC. Translating it yields CASSLLGTGNYGYTF.

This clone was detected only once. The chain combines TRBV5-1 with TRBJ2-1; 10 bases agree with TRBD2. Germline V lookup: CDR1 SGHRS, CDR2 YFSETQ. After removal of 4 bases from V and 6 bases from J, the junction contained 7 bases not matched to a gene. The CDR3 contains 15 residues. The CDR3 coding sequence is TGCGCCAGCAGCCTTCTAACTAGCGGGACCAATGAGCAGTTCTTC. Protein product: CASSLLTSGTNEQFF.

The chain links TRBV5-6 to TRBJ2-1, with 8 bases identical to TRBD1. The CDR3 covers 16 residues. V was pared by 4 bases and J by 5 bases, with 11 bases of the junction left unmatched. Germline values: CDR1 SGHDT, CDR2 YYEEEE. CDR3: CASSRPTGVVHNEQFF. In DNA form, the CDR3 reads TGTGCCAGCAGCCGGCCGACAGGGGTCGTCCACAATGAGCAGTTCTTC.

In its sample, this clone was seen once. This sequence joins TRBV4-3 and TRBJ2-2; 10 bases map to TRBD2. The germline gives CDR1 LGHNA, CDR2 YSLEER. The CDR3 has 18 amino acids. J lost 0 bases, V lost 1 base, and 5 bases had no gene match. The CDR3 spells CASSQGPSGGANTGELFF. DNA of the CDR3: TGCGCCAGCAGCCAAGGGCCTAGCGGGGGAGCGAACACCGGGGAGCTGTTTTTT.

The V gene is TRBV6-5, the J gene TRBJ2-5; TRBD1 matches 10 bases. This CDR3 region has 15 residues. In germline, CDR1 is MNHEY, CDR2 SVGAGI. Trimming cost V 0 bases and J 5 bases; bases outside gene matches: 3. CDR3 loop: CASSYSGQGRETQYF. CDR3 sequence (DNA): TGTGCCAGCAGTTACTCGGGACAGGGGCGCGAGACCCAGTACTTC.

The gene calls are TRBV19 and TRBJ1-6; 10 nucleotides align to TRBD1. CDR1 is LNHDA, CDR2 SQIVND, per germline (reference sequence). With V trimmed by 3 bases and J by 6 bases, 5 bases remained unmatched. The CDR3 is 16 residues long. The CDR3: CASSIRQGAFNSPLHF. In DNA, the CDR3 is TGTGCCAGTAGTATCCGACAGGGGGCTTTTAATTCACCCCTCCACTTT.

Only one count was recorded for this clone. This chain links TRBV12-3 or TRBV12-4 with TRBJ2-3; D is unresolved. CDR3 size: 13 residues. Trimming took off 6 bases at V and 5 bases at J, with 12 bases between the two ends. In DNA, the CDR3 is TGTGCCAGCAGCCCTTTCGTGAGAGATACGCAGTATTTT. Its translation: CASSPFVRDTQYF.

The rearrangement uses TRBV5-4 and TRBJ2-2, with D unresolved. V was cut by 0 bases and J by 5 bases, with 14 bases left in between. This CDR3 has 16 residues. From germline, CDR1 is SGHNT and CDR2 YYREEE (reference sequence). The CDR3 sequence is CASSLGGSKRTGELFF. The CDR3 DNA reads TGTGCCAGCAGCTTGGGTGGCAGCAAGAGGACCGGGGAGCTGTTTTTT. Full variable domain (rest looked up from reference TRBV5-4 and TRBJ2-2): ETGVTQSPTHLIKTRGQQVTLRCSSQSGHNTVSWYQQALGQGPQFIFQYYREEENGRGNFPPRFSGLQFPNYSSELNVNALELDDSALYLCASSLGGSKRTGELFFGEGSRLTVL.

V is TRBV19 and J is TRBJ2-2; D not resolved. This CDR3 comprises 14 residues. Germline lookup yields CDR1 LNHDA and CDR2 SQIVND (reference sequence). V lost 7 bases and J 9 bases, leaving 18 bases between the germline ends. The CDR3 DNA follows: TGTGCCAGTACCCCTTCCCGAACATCCTGGGAGCTGTTTTTT. Translated: CASTPSRTSWELFF.

The chain recombines TRBV5-1 with TRBJ2-1; TRBD1 is a possible D gene (5 bases). Trimming removed 7 bases from V and 6 bases from J, with 17 bases in between. Per germline, CDR1 SGHRS and CDR2 YFSETQ. The CDR3 is made up of 14 amino acids. As DNA, the CDR3 is TGCGCCAGCCAAGGTGGGGCCGCCGGCAATGAGCAGTTCTTC. It translates to CASQGGAAGNEQFF.

J is TRBJ1-6 and V is TRBV2; D is unclear. V lost 5 bases to trimming and J lost 10 bases, with 15 bases between them. This CDR3 spans 14 amino acids. Germline V gives CDR1 SNHLY, CDR2 FYNNEI. CDR3 DNA sequence: TGTGCCAGCAGTTTGGTCCGGGAAGACTCACCCCTCCACTTT. It specifies CASSLVREDSPLHF.

The chain recombines TRBV4-1 with TRBJ1-5; 7 positions match TRBD1. Germline loops: CDR1 MGHRA, CDR2 YSYEKL. The CDR3 is made up of 15 amino acids. The V segment lost 1 base and the J segment 9 bases; nucleotides outside the gene matches: 9. CDR3 in amino acids: CASSQVAGTEMPQHF. CDR3 coding DNA: TGCGCCAGCAGCCAAGTTGCCGGGACAGAAATGCCCCAGCATTTT.

The rearrangement links TRBV19 to TRBJ1-5; D is unresolved. The germline V gene has CDR1 LNHDA and CDR2 SQIVND (reference sequence). Trimming shortened V by 4 bases and J by 0 bases, and 10 bases separated the two germline ends. The CDR3 has 15 amino acids. The CDR3 is CASSRGGSSNQPQHF. CDR3 nucleotide sequence: TGTGCCAGTAGTAGGGGTGGGAGTAGCAATCAGCCCCAGCATTTT.

The chain combines TRBV7-6 with TRBJ1-6, with unresolved D. V lost 5 bases and J lost 7, with 9 bases in between. The CDR3 is made up of 13 amino acids. Per the germline V gene, CDR1 is SGHVS and CDR2 is FNYEAQ. In DNA form, the CDR3 reads TGTGCCAGCAGCCCCCTAGCAAATTCACCCCTCCACTTT. It yields the protein CASSPLANSPLHF.

The rearrangement links TRBV7-2 to TRBJ1-4; the D is unclear. CDR1 SGHTA and CDR2 FQGNSA come from the germline V gene. The V gene lost 1 base and the J gene lost 8 bases, with 11 bases spanning the gap. CDR3 length: 14 amino acids. CDR3 sequence: CASSLGLGGEKLFF. In DNA form, the CDR3 reads TGTGCCAGCAGCTTAGGTCTCGGAGGGGAAAAACTGTTTTTT.

The chain has TRBV2 and TRBJ2-4; D perhaps matches TRBD2 (5 bases). Germline-derived CDR1 and CDR2 are SNHLY and FYNNEI. V lost 7 bases to trimming and J lost 12 bases, with 16 bases between them. This CDR3 is built from 12 residues. As DNA, the CDR3 is TGTGCCAGCATGGTTCCCGGGAAGAATCAGTACTTC. This sequence encodes CASMVPGKNQYF.